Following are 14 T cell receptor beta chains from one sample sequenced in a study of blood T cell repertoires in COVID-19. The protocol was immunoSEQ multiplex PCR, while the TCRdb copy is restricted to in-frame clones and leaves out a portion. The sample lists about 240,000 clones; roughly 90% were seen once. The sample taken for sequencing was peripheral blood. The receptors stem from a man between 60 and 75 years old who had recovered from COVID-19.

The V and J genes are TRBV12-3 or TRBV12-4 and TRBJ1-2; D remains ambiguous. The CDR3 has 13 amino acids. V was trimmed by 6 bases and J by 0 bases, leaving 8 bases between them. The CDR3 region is CASRPDSNYGYTF. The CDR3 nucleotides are TGTGCCAGCAGACCTGACTCTAACTATGGCTACACCTTC.

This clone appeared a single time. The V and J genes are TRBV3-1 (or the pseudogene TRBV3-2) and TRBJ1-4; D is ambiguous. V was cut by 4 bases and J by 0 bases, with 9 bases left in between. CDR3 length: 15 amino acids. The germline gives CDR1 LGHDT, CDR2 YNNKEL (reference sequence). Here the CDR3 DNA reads TGTGCCAGCAGCCCGAGGGTGGCAACTAATGAAAAACTGTTTTTT. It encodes CASSPRVATNEKLFF.

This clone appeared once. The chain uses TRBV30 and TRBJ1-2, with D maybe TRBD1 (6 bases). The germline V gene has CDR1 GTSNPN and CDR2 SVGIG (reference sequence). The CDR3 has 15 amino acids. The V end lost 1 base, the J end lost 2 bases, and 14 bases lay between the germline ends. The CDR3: CAWSGPDSPNYGYTF. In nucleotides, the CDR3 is TGTGCCTGGAGTGGGCCGGACAGCCCGAACTATGGCTACACCTTC.

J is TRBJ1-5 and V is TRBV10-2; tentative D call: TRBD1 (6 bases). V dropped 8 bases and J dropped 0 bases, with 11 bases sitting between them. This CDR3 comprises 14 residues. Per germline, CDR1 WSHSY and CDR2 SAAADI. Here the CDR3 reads CASQGQVSNQPQHF. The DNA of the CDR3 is TGCGCCAGCCAGGGACAAGTTAGCAATCAGCCCCAGCATTTT.

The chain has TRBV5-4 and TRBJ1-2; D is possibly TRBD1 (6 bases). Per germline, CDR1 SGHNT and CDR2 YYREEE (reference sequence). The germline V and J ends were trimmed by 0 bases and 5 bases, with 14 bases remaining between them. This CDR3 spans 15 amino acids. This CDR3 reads CASSLGGGGRYGYTF. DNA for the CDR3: TGTGCCAGCAGCTTGGGTGGGGGCGGAAGATATGGCTACACCTTC.

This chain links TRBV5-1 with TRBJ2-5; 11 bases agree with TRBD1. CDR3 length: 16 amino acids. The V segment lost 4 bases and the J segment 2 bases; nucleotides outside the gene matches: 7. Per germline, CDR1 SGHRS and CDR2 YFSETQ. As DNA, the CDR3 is TGCGCCAGCAGCCCTCGGACAGGGGGCTGGCAAGAGACCCAGTACTTC. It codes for CASSPRTGGWQETQYF.

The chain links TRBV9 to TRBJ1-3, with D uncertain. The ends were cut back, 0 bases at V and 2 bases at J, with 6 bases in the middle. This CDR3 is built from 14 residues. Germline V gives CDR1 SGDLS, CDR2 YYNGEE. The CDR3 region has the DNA TGTGCCAGCAGCGTAGGGCCCACTGGAAACACCATATATTTT. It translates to CASSVGPTGNTIYF.

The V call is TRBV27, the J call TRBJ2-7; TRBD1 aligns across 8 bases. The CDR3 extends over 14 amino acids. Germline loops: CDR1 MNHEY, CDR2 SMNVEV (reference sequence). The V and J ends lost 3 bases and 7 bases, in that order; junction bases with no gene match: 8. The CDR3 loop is CASSLNQGAGEQYV. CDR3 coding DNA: TGTGCCAGCAGTTTGAACCAGGGGGCGGGGGAGCAGTACGTC.

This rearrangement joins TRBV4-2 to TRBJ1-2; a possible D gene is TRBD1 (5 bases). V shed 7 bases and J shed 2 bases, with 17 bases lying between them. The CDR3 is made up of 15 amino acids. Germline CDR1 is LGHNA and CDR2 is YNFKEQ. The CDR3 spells CASTPGAGQNYGYTF. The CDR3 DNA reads TGTGCCAGCACCCCGGGAGCGGGGCAGAACTATGGCTACACCTTC.

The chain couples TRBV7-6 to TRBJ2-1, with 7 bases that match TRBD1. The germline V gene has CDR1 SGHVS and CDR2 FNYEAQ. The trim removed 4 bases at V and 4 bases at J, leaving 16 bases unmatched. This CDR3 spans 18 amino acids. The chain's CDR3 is CASSWDLTGTITYNEQFF. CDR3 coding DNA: TGTGCCAGCAGCTGGGACCTGACAGGGACGATAACTTACAATGAGCAGTTCTTC.

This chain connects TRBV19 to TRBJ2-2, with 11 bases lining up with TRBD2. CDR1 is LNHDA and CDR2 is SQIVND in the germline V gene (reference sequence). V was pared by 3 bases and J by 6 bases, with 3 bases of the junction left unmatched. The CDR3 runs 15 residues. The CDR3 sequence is CASSILAGGSGELFF. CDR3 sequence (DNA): TGTGCCAGTAGTATCCTAGCGGGGGGATCCGGGGAGCTGTTTTTT.

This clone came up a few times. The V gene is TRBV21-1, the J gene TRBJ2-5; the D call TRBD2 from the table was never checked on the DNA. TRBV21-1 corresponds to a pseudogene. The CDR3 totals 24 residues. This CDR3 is CASSTFAGTKTSGGGRIIQETQYF. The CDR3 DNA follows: TGTGCCAGCAGCACCTTTGCCGGGACAAAAACTAGCGGGGGGGGACGGATAATACAAGAGACCCAGTACTTC.

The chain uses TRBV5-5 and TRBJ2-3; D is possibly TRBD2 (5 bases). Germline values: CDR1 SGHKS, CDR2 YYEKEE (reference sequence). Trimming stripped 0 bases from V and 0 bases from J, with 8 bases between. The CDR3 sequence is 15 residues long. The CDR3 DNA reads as TGTGCCAGCAGCTTGGACTCTAGCAGCACAGATACGCAGTATTTT. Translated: CASSLDSSSTDTQYF.

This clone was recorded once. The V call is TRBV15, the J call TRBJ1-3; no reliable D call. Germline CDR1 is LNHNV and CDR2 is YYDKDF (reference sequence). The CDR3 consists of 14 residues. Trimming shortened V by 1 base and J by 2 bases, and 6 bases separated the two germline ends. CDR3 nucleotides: TGTGCCACCAGCAGAGCCGGGACTGGAAACACCATATATTTT. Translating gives CATSRAGTGNTIYF.